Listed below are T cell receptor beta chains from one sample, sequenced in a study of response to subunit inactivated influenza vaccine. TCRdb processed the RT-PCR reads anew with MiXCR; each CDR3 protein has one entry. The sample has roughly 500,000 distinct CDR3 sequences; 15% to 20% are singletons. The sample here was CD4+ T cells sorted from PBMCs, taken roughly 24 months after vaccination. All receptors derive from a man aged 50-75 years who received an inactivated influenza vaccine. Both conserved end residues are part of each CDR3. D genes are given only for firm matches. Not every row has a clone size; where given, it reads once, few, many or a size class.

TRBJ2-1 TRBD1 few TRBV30 TGTGCCTGGAAGGGGACAGGGTGGTCGGGATCCTACAATGAGCAGTTCTTC CAWKGTGWSGSYNEQFF
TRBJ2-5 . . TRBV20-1 TGCAGTGCTAGGGGTGGTGTGATCGGGGAGACCCAGTACTTC CSARGGVIGETQYF
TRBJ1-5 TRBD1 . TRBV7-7 TGTGCTAGCAGCCGTTCGGGGGGCCAGGGGGCAAGCAATCAGCCCCAGCATTTT CASSRSGGQGASNQPQHF
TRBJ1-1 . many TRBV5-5 TGTGCCAGCAGCTTGTCCCAGGGGACCTCCACTGAAGCTTTCTTT CASSLSQGTSTEAFF
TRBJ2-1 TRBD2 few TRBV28 TGTGCCAGCAGGCGGGGGAGAAGGAGCTCCTACAATGAGCAGTTCTTC CASRRGRRSSYNEQFF
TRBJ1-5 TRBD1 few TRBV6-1 TGTGCCAGCAGTGAGGGGACAGGCGTGCGTCAGCCCCAGCATTTT CASSEGTGVRQPQHF
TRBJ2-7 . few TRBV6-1 TGTGCCAGCAGTCGAAACAGGAAATCCTACGAGCAGTACTTC CASSRNRKSYEQYF
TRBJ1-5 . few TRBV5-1 TGCGCCAGCAGCTTGGGGGGGTCCGGGAGCGGGAATCAGCCCCAGCATTTT CASSLGGSGSGNQPQHF
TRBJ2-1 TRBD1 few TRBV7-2 TGTGCCAGCAGCCCCGGACAGGGCGTTATGAACAATGAGCAGTTCTTC CASSPGQGVMNNEQFF
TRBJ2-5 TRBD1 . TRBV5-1 TGCGCCAGCAGTGAGGGGGCTCGGTTAGAGACCCAGTACTTC CASSEGARLETQYF
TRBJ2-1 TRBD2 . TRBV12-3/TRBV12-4 TGTGCCAGCAGCCCGGGACTAGACCTATTCAATGAGCAGTTCTTC CASSPGLDLFNEQFF
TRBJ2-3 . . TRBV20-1 TGCAGTGCAATTCAGGGGTCCCTCACAGATACGCAGTATTTT CSAIQGSLTDTQYF
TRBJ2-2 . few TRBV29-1 TGCAGCGCAAAAGGACAGAACACCGGGGAGCTGTTTTTT CSAKGQNTGELFF
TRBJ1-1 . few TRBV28 TGTGCCAGCAGTAGTTGGGGGTGGCAAGGGAACACTGAAGCTTTCTTT CASSSWGWQGNTEAFF
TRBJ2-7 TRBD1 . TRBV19 TGTGCCAGTAGAGCCGGTAGCACGGGGACAGTGGTCGAGCAGTACTTC CASRAGSTGTVVEQYF
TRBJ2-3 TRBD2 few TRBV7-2 TGTGCCAGCAGCTTTGTAGCCACTAGCGCCTCCCCCGATACGCAGTATTTT CASSFVATSASPDTQYF
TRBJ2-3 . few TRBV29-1 TGCAGCGTTGAGGCGGGGTCTAATACGCAGTATTTT CSVEAGSNTQYF
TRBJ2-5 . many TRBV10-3 TGTGCCATCAGTGACCCTGCGGGCCCCAAGGAGACCCAGTACTTC CAISDPAGPKETQYF
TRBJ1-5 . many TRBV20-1 TGCAGTGCCCGAGCGGGAATCAATCAGCCCCAGCATTTT CSARAGINQPQHF
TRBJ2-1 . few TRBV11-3 TGTGCCAGCTCGCAGAACTCCTACAATGAGCAGTTCTTC CASSQNSYNEQFF
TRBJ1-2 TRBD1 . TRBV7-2 TGTGCCAGCAGCTTAGCGTTTAACAGGGGAAACTATGGCTACACCTTC CASSLAFNRGNYGYTF
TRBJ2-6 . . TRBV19 TGTGCCAGTAGACCCGGTTGGGAAATCAGCTCTGGGGCCAACGTCCTGACTTTC CASRPGWEISSGANVLTF
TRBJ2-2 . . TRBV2 TGTGCCAGCAGTACCGGGACACCGAACACCGGGGAGCTGTTTTTT CASSTGTPNTGELFF
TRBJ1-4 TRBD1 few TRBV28 TGTGCCAGCAGACCGGGACAGGCTAATGAAAAACTGTTTTTT CASRPGQANEKLFF
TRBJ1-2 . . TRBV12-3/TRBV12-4 TGTGCCAGCTCGGGCGGGGACGTGAGGAGCTACACCTTC CASSGGDVRSYTF
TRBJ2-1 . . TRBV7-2 TGTGCCAGCAGCCCCCCCCCGATAGACAATGAGCAGTTCTTC CASSPPPIDNEQFF
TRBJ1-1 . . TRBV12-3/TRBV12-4 TGTGCCAGCAGATCAGGGATTCTGAACACTGAAGCTTTCTTT CASRSGILNTEAFF
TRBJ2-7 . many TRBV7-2 TGTGCCAGCAGCGCAGACGGTGCCAATCGGGTCTACGAGCAGTACTTC CASSADGANRVYEQYF
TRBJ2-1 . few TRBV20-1 TGCAGTGCTAGAGAGTCCGGGGCCTCCAGATACAATGAGCAGTTCTTC CSARESGASRYNEQFF
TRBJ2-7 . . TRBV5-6 TGTGCCAGCAGCTCCTTGGGCGAGCAGTACTTC CASSSLGEQYF
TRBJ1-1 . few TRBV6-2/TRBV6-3 TGTGCCAGCAGTTGGGACGGGAACACTGAAGCTTTCTTT CASSWDGNTEAFF
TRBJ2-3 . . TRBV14 TGTGCCAGCAGCCAAGATCAGAGGCTACCGCAGTATTTT CASSQDQRLPQYF
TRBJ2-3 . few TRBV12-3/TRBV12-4 TGTGCCAGCACCTTGGACCCGACAGATACGCAGTATTTT CASTLDPTDTQYF
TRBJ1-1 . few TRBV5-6 TGTGCCAGCAGCTCAGCTTTCGGACGGTCTAACACTGAAGCTTTCTTT CASSSAFGRSNTEAFF
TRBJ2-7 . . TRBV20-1 TGCAGTGCTAGAGATGTAGGGGCTATCAGCTCCTACGAGCAGTACTTC CSARDVGAISSYEQYF
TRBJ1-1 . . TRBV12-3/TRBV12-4 TGTGCCAGCAGTCGGACAGTGATGAACACTGAAGCTTTCTTT CASSRTVMNTEAFF
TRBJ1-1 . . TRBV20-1 TGCAGTGCTCGGGACATACTATTCGGGAACACTGAAGCTTTCTTT CSARDILFGNTEAFF
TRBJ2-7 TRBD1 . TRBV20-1 TGCAGTGGTACCGGGACAGGCCGTGGAGAGCAGTACTTC CSGTGTGRGEQYF
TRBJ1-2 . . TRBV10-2 TGCGCCAGCCGCCACCCAGATGGCTACACCTTC CASRHPDGYTF
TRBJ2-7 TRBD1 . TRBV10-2 TGCGCCAGCAGAAGGGACAGGCTATCCTACGAGCAGTACTTC CASRRDRLSYEQYF
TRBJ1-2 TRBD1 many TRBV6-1 TGTGCCAGCAGTCAGACAGGGATCCCTAACTATGGCTACACCTTC CASSQTGIPNYGYTF
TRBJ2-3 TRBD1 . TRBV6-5 TGTGCCAGCAGTTTCCCGGGACAGGGTTTGAATACGCAGTATTTT CASSFPGQGLNTQYF
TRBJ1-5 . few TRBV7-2 TGTGCCAGCAGTATGCTATTAAGCAATCAGCCCCAGCATTTT CASSMLLSNQPQHF
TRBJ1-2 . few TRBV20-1 TGCAGTGCTAGAGTCGTCGTCGGCTATGGCTACACCTTC CSARVVVGYGYTF
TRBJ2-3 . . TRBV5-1 TGCGCCAGCAGCTTGATGTCGGGGACAGGAACTAGCGGAGCCACAGATACGCAGTATTTT CASSLMSGTGTSGATDTQYF
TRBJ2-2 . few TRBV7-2 TGTGCCAGCAGCTTAGACGCCAGGTCGTCCGGGGAGCTGTTTTTT CASSLDARSSGELFF